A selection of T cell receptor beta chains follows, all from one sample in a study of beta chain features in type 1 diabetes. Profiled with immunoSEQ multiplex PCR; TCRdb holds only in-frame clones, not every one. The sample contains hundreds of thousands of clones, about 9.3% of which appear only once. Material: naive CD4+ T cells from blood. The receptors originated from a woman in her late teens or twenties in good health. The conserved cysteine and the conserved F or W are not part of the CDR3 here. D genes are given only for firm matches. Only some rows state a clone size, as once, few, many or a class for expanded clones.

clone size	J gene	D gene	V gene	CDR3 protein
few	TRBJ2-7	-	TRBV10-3	AISESGDEQY
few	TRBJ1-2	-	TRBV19	ASSMALANYGYT
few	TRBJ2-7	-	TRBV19	ASGKDYYEQY
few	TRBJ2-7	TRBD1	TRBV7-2	ASSLDVTGPYEQY
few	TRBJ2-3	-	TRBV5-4	ASASAGTDTQY
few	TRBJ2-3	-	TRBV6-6	ASSRQGVDTQY
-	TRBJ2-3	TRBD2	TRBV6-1	ASSATSGGGDTQY
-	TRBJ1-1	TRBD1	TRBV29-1	SVLGGQGMVRTEAF
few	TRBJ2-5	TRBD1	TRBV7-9	ASSFGDRGQETQY
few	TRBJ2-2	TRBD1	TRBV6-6	ASTYKGAIGELF
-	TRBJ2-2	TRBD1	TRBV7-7	ASSPRAFRDRRTGELF
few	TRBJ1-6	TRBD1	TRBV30	AWSSLGQGLGSPLH
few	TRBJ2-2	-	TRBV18	ASSPRFAGPTGELF
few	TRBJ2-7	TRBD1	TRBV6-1	ASTTRTGDYEQY
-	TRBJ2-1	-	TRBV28	ASRSQYVGVDEQF
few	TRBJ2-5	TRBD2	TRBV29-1	SVDSQGGKTQY
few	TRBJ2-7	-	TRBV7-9	ASSDIPGVSYEQY
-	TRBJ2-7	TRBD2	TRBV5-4	ASSFPGLPYEQY
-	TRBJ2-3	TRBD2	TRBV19	ASSATTSGITDTQY
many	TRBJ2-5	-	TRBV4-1	ASSQIGLVGETQY
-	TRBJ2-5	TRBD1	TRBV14	ASSKHYRGRAETQY
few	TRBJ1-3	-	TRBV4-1	ASSQYRENSGNTIY
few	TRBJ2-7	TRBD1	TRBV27	ASTRDRGYEQY
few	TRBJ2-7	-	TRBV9	ASSPGLQRYEQY
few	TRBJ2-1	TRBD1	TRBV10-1	ASHGTGWGNEQF
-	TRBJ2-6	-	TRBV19	ASSRVSGANVLT
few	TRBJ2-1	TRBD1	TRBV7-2	ASSFRDSYNEQF
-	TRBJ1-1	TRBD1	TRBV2	ASRQGQVGAF
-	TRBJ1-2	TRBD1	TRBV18	ASSRDRGSYGYT
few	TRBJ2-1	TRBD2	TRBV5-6	ASSPGLAGVEQF
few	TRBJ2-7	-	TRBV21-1	ASTGGITYEQY
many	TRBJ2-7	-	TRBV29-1	SVAHSTYEQY
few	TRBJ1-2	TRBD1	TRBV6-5	ASSYSGQGNYGYT
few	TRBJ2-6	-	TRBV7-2	ASSRSLVSGANVLT
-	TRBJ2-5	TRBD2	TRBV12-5	ASGWGGRSGLPETQY
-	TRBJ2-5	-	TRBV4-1	ASSLGVLETQY
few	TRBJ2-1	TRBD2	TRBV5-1	ASSSSPGLAGGYNEQF
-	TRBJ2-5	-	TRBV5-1	ASSFGSIQETQY
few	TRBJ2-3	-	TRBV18	ASSPNTGTDTQY
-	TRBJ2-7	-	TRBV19	ASSIFGEPSYEQY
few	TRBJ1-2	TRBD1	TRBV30	AWSRDREYYGYT
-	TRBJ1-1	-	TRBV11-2	ASSLLIRNTEAF
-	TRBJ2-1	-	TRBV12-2	ASRPLASLGNEQF
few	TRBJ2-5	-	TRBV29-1	SVGQGLEKETQY
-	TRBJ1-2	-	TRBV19	ASTATEDGYT
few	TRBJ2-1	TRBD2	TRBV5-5	ASSLRLAGYPYNEQF
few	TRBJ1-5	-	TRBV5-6	ASSLGTFGQPQH
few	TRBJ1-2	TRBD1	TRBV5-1	ASGQGDVRSYT
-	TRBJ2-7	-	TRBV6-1	ASNPNRGSTEQY
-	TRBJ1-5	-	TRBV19	ATGIGGIHNQPQH
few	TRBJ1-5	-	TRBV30	AWSTGRDQPQH
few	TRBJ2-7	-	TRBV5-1	ASSLDRFPYEQY
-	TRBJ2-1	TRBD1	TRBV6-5	ASRQRDRVDNEQF
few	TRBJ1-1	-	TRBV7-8	ASSKTATMNTEAF
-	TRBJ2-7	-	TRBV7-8	ASSLARSYEQY
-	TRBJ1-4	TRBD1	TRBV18	ASSPRTGSNEKLF
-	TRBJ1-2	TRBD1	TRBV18	ASSLGTGGRYGYT
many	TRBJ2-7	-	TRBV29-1	SVGSEAYEQY
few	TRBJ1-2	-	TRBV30	AWSVGRWDTRANYGYT